This record looks at one TCR beta chain sequence and its context. This clone was detected a few times. This receptor's antigen is unknown. Per-nucleotide qualities are absent, and no much larger clonotype sits a single base away. Based on the germline V gene (reference sequence), the CDR1 and CDR2 sequences are SEHNR and FQNEAQ. From the cysteine through the phenylalanine, the CDR3 covers 17 amino acids. Only CDR3 DNA is held: 51 bases, read in frame from base 1. Relative to germline, V is missing 5 bases and J is missing 3 bases, with 14 bases of the junction outside any gene match. The data were taken from a study of blood T cell repertoires in COVID-19 (dated by TCRdb to the early 2020s). About the full investigation: Collaborator samples came from the United States, Italy and Spain and covered acute and convalescent phases of COVID-19. The prospective study material was composed of cDNA or gDNA derived from T cells, B-cell-depleted T cells, or PBMCs. Subjects who had been exposed to COVID-19, were actively infected with it, or had recovered from it provided the deeply sampled blood TCRbeta repertoires that made up the dataset. The repertoires were made available in a free public database intended to serve as a resource for research on the immune response to SARS-CoV-2. Samples came from the ongoing ImmuneRACE study (first 160 participants) plus 1,254 subjects from 6 global collaborators. A de-identified subject ID, COVID-19 status, age in years and sex were almost always included in the sample metadata. HLA class I and class II types, where available, came from metadata supplied by the sample provider rather than from assay-based typing. The investigation overall reported the following: The amount of clinical and demographic metadata varied by source and participant and was provided uncurated.

TCRbeta CDR3 regions were amplified from genomic DNA by means of the immunoSEQ Assay, a bias-controlled multiplex PCR. In the original analysis: Within the assay, amplification of reference gene primers was used to estimate how many nucleated cells each sample contained. To quantify the absolute abundance of each unique TCRbeta CDR3 rearrangement, sequence reads were collapsed and filtered. Productive Simpson clonality was computed per sample as the square root of Simpson's diversity index over productive rearrangements. Entries here come from immuneACCESS through TCRdb and include only in-frame sequences with V and J called. Some clones fail to appear in such tables; in the studies checked, an unresolved V gene covers under half of the shortfall, and the cause of the remainder is unknown. Clone size and the V and J calls come from that table; the DNA yielded D and trimming. The sample table lists 370,000 or so clones, around 87% of them with a count of one. Together, the top ten hold about 1.5% of the sample.

Participants in the prospective study were enrolled through a virtual design, were aged about 18 to 100 years, and lived in some 24 United States geographic areas. To assign participants to cohorts, the prospective study relied on clinical history that participants themselves reported in a screening survey and a study questionnaire. ImmuneRACE Cohort 3 recovered participants were defined by two consecutive negative NP/OP PCR tests, healthcare professional clearance, or symptom resolution. Mobile phlebotomists in the prospective study collected whole blood, serum and a nasopharyngeal or oropharyngeal swab from every participant. Prospective study participants could optionally give additional blood draws and questionnaires over an approximately two-month period. Before DNA extraction, blood samples from the prospective study were shipped at room temperature or frozen.

The chain employs TRBV7-9 and TRBJ2-7, with 9 bases aligning to TRBD1. What was sequenced was PBMCs or T cells enriched from blood (not recorded which). This TCR came from a man between 25 and 39 years old who had recovered from COVID-19. The sequenced DNA is TGTGCCAGCAGCATCGGGACAGGGAGGGCTCAGGTCTACGAGCAGTACTTC. Its coded protein is CASSIGTGRAQVYEQYF.